Below, one TCR beta chain is given with its context. Its target is not known. Here immunoSEQ multiplex PCR was the method, and the copy in TCRdb shows in-frame clones only, minus some. The table lists around 9,600 clones, more than 75% of them singletons. Trimming removed 5 bases from V and 2 bases from J; junction bases left unmatched: 12. Per the germline V gene, CDR1 is SGHDT and CDR2 is YYEEEE. The length of the CDR3 is 16 residues. Indicated time point: cycle 4 day 1 (C4D1), after less than 7 weeks of nivolumab. No patient escaped relapse after autologous stem cell transplantation, and brentuximab vedotin exposure varied. The source of the sample is a study of PD-1 blockade in classical Hodgkin lymphoma. Overall study findings and caveats: In newly diagnosed patients, baseline TCR diversity was reportedly below that of healthy donors.

This clonotype was sampled from a human donor with classical Hodgkin lymphoma. Sequencing used peripheral blood mononuclear cells (PBMCs), obtained before the fourth cycle of nivolumab. This chain links TRBV5-6 with TRBJ2-7; 8 bases match TRBD1. This CDR3 is CASSPQGARVTYEQYF. The CDR3 nucleotides are TGTGCCAGCAGTCCTCAGGGGGCTCGTGTTACCTACGAGCAGTACTTC.